This entry is about one T cell receptor beta chain. Its antigen is unidentified. Each donor had approximately 10 milliliters of peripheral blood drawn. The record originates from a study of blood T cells in healthy people across ages. V lost 3 bases and J lost 6; bases outside the gene matches: 9. Per germline, CDR1 DFQATT and CDR2 SNEGSKA (reference sequence). The CDR3 has 15 amino acids. Sample-barcoded 5' priming and a J-beta primer mix drove a second PCR of about 6 to 12 cycles. TCRdb reprocessed the 5' RACE reads with MiXCR, giving one entry per CDR3 protein. The sample shows approximately 880,000 distinct CDR3 sequences, around 49% of them seen only once. Study-level points and caveats: The fall in TCR beta diversity per million T cells was roughly linear with age. Estimated diversity across one million T cells was deemed an underestimate. The study could not conclusively compare naive and antigen-experienced cells, given its unsorted PBMCs.

Sequencing was performed on blood. This TCR was sampled from a man aged 25-45 years in good health. The chain combines TRBV20-1 with TRBJ1-5; 9 nucleotides match TRBD1. This chain's CDR3 is CSASRPGQGSQPQHF. In nucleotides, the CDR3 is TGCAGTGCTAGCCGCCCGGGACAGGGAAGTCAGCCCCAGCATTTT.